This T cell receptor (beta chain) was captured by sequencing in a study of blood T cell repertoires in COVID-19. Authors' processing steps: Amplification of reference gene primers provided the estimated nucleated cell counts. Clones were sequenced by immunoSEQ multiplex PCR, and TCRdb holds only the in-frame ones, with some missing. The V and J calls and clone size were taken over from that table, and D and trimming were inferred from the DNA. The profile covers 150,000 or so clones, with just over 90% appearing a single time and roughly 2% taken by the ten largest. V was trimmed by 5 bases and J by 0 bases, leaving 8 bases between them. The CDR3 is 14 residues long. The germline gives CDR1 SNHLY, CDR2 FYNNEI. Enrolment of Seattle patients took place during active infection, and they were followed longitudinally.

The chain joins TRBV2 to TRBJ2-1, with D possibly TRBD2 on 7 matching bases. The receptor was derived from a woman in her sixties or seventies with COVID-19, enrolled during active disease. Specimen: peripheral blood. CDR3 sequence: CASSRGGSYNEQFF. CDR3 bases: TGTGCCAGCAGTAGGGGGGGCTCCTACAATGAGCAGTTCTTC.